Listed below are T cell receptor beta chains from one sample, sequenced in a study of post-analysis software for immune sequencing data. TCRdb re-derived calls from the PCR reads in MiXCR, one entry per CDR3 protein. This table holds hundreds of thousands of distinct CDR3 sequences, around 47% found once. Sequenced material: blood. All receptors come from a girl aged 10 to 17 with multiple sclerosis. The CDR3 runs from the conserved cysteine through the conserved F or W. The order of the fields is J gene, D gene, V gene, clone size, CDR3 DNA, CDR3 protein. The D gene is left open where the match is weak. A clone size is listed for some rows: how often the clone was seen (once, few, many), or a class if it is expanded.

J gene: TRBJ2-1; D gene: NA; V gene: TRBV20-1; clone size: NA; CDR3 DNA: TGCAGTGCTAGAGAGGGCGGGCAAGTATACAATGAGCAGTTCTTC; CDR3 protein: CSAREGGQVYNEQFF
J gene: TRBJ1-4; D gene: NA; V gene: TRBV2; clone size: NA; CDR3 DNA: TGTGCCAGCAGTGATGAGAGAGATGAAAAACTGTTTTTT; CDR3 protein: CASSDERDEKLFF
J gene: TRBJ2-6; D gene: NA; V gene: TRBV6-5; clone size: NA; CDR3 DNA: TGTGCCACCACGTCTGGGGCCAACGTCCTGACTTTC; CDR3 protein: CATTSGANVLTF
J gene: TRBJ2-7; D gene: TRBD2; V gene: TRBV4-2; clone size: NA; CDR3 DNA: TGTGCCAGCAGCCAAGACATGGGACTAGCTCATGAAACCTCCTACGAGCAGTACTTC; CDR3 protein: CASSQDMGLAHETSYEQYF
J gene: TRBJ2-7; D gene: NA; V gene: TRBV20-1; clone size: NA; CDR3 DNA: TGCAGTGCTCATCGGGACTCCAGCTCCTACGAGCAGTACTTC; CDR3 protein: CSAHRDSSSYEQYF
J gene: TRBJ2-7; D gene: NA; V gene: TRBV10-2; clone size: few; CDR3 DNA: TGCGCCAGCAGTGAACGGAGCTCCTACGAGCAGTACTTC; CDR3 protein: CASSERSSYEQYF
J gene: TRBJ1-2; D gene: NA; V gene: TRBV12-3/TRBV12-4; clone size: few; CDR3 DNA: TGTGCCAGCAGTTTCGGGTTCGCCTTATCTGGCTACACCTTC; CDR3 protein: CASSFGFALSGYTF
J gene: TRBJ1-5; D gene: NA; V gene: TRBV12-3/TRBV12-4; clone size: few; CDR3 DNA: TGTGCCAGCACATTGGCCCAGATTAATCAGCCCCAGCATTTT; CDR3 protein: CASTLAQINQPQHF
J gene: TRBJ1-5; D gene: NA; V gene: TRBV6-5; clone size: NA; CDR3 DNA: TGTGCCAGCAGTTCCTCAGGGGCCCCTAATCAGCCCCAGCATTTT; CDR3 protein: CASSSSGAPNQPQHF
J gene: TRBJ2-1; D gene: NA; V gene: TRBV7-2; clone size: NA; CDR3 DNA: TGTGCCAGCAGCTGGGGCCGCACCGGGAATGAGCAGTTCTTC; CDR3 protein: CASSWGRTGNEQFF
J gene: TRBJ1-5; D gene: NA; V gene: TRBV20-1; clone size: NA; CDR3 DNA: TGCAGTGCTAGACCGACCGGGGGGCTTAGCAATCAGCCCCAGCATTTT; CDR3 protein: CSARPTGGLSNQPQHF
J gene: TRBJ2-3; D gene: TRBD2; V gene: TRBV29-1; clone size: NA; CDR3 DNA: TGCAGCGTTGAGGAGCTAGCGGCAAGCACAGATACGCAGTATTTT; CDR3 protein: CSVEELAASTDTQYF
J gene: TRBJ2-5; D gene: NA; V gene: TRBV20-1; clone size: few; CDR3 DNA: TGCAGTGTTCCGGAGACCCCATTGGGTGGTGAGACCCAGTACTTC; CDR3 protein: CSVPETPLGGETQYF
J gene: TRBJ1-2; D gene: NA; V gene: TRBV4-1; clone size: NA; CDR3 DNA: TGCGCCAGCAGCCAAGCGGTTGGTCTCACTATGGGAGGCTACACCTTC; CDR3 protein: CASSQAVGLTMGGYTF
J gene: TRBJ2-6; D gene: NA; V gene: TRBV5-1; clone size: NA; CDR3 DNA: TGCGCCAGCAGCTCACCACAGGGCTCTGGGGCCAACGTCCTGACTTTC; CDR3 protein: CASSSPQGSGANVLTF
J gene: TRBJ1-1; D gene: NA; V gene: TRBV6-5; clone size: NA; CDR3 DNA: TGTGCCAACAGTTACCGGCAGAGAACTTTCTTT; CDR3 protein: CANSYRQRTFF
J gene: TRBJ1-4; D gene: NA; V gene: TRBV12-3/TRBV12-4; clone size: NA; CDR3 DNA: TGTGCCAGCAGCCTAGGGACGGTCGGGCTCGGCGAAAAACTGTTTTTT; CDR3 protein: CASSLGTVGLGEKLFF
J gene: TRBJ2-7; D gene: TRBD1; V gene: TRBV6-5; clone size: NA; CDR3 DNA: TGTGCCAGCAGAGGGACAGCCGAGGGTTACGAGCAGTACTTC; CDR3 protein: CASRGTAEGYEQYF
J gene: TRBJ2-5; D gene: TRBD2; V gene: TRBV7-9; clone size: NA; CDR3 DNA: TGTGCCAGCAGCTTAGCCGCTAGCGGAGCCCTACAAGAGACCCAGTACTTC; CDR3 protein: CASSLAASGALQETQYF
J gene: TRBJ1-2; D gene: NA; V gene: TRBV6-2/TRBV6-3; clone size: few; CDR3 DNA: TGTGCCAGCAGTTCCTTTTCACCTTCCTATGGTTACACCTTC; CDR3 protein: CASSSFSPSYGYTF
J gene: TRBJ2-7; D gene: TRBD1; V gene: TRBV20-1; clone size: NA; CDR3 DNA: TGCAGTGCTAGAGACGGACAGGGGGCCTACGAGCAGTACTTC; CDR3 protein: CSARDGQGAYEQYF
J gene: TRBJ2-7; D gene: TRBD1; V gene: TRBV10-2; clone size: NA; CDR3 DNA: TGCGCCAGCAGTGACGGGGGACAGGCCTCCTACGAGCAGTACTTC; CDR3 protein: CASSDGGQASYEQYF
J gene: TRBJ2-5; D gene: NA; V gene: TRBV7-2; clone size: few; CDR3 DNA: TGTGCCAGCACCCCGGATCCCTATCTTGGGCAGTACTTC; CDR3 protein: CASTPDPYLGQYF
J gene: TRBJ2-1; D gene: TRBD2; V gene: TRBV14; clone size: NA; CDR3 DNA: TGTGCCAGCAGCCGAGAGGGACTAGCGGGCGGATTGCGTCACAATGAGCAGTTCTTC; CDR3 protein: CASSREGLAGGLRHNEQFF
J gene: TRBJ2-7; D gene: NA; V gene: TRBV5-1; clone size: NA; CDR3 DNA: TGCGCCAGCAGCCCTGGAGGGCAGGGTGGAGGCGAGCAGTACTTC; CDR3 protein: CASSPGGQGGGEQYF
J gene: TRBJ2-1; D gene: NA; V gene: TRBV5-6; clone size: NA; CDR3 DNA: TGTGCCAGCAGCTTGGGCCACGGCCCCGAGGAGCAGTTCTTC; CDR3 protein: CASSLGHGPEEQFF
J gene: TRBJ2-7; D gene: TRBD1; V gene: TRBV7-6; clone size: many; CDR3 DNA: TGTGCCAGCAGCCCTAGGTCCGGGACAGGGGTCGAGCAGTACTTC; CDR3 protein: CASSPRSGTGVEQYF
J gene: TRBJ2-1; D gene: NA; V gene: TRBV2; clone size: NA; CDR3 DNA: TGTGCCAGCACTTGGGGGTACAATGAGCAGTTCTTC; CDR3 protein: CASTWGYNEQFF
J gene: TRBJ1-2; D gene: NA; V gene: TRBV29-1; clone size: NA; CDR3 DNA: TGCAGCGTGGGGGGGGGCCAACTTTATGGCTACACCTTC; CDR3 protein: CSVGGGQLYGYTF
J gene: TRBJ2-5; D gene: NA; V gene: TRBV20-1; clone size: NA; CDR3 DNA: TGCAGTGCTGCTCTTTACGGGCAAGAGACCCAGTACTTC; CDR3 protein: CSAALYGQETQYF
J gene: TRBJ1-4; D gene: NA; V gene: TRBV4-1; clone size: NA; CDR3 DNA: TGCGCCAGCAGCCAAGGATGGAGGGCTGAAAAACTGTTTTTT; CDR3 protein: CASSQGWRAEKLFF
J gene: TRBJ1-2; D gene: TRBD1; V gene: TRBV4-1; clone size: few; CDR3 DNA: TGCGCCAGCAGCCTTCCTACAGGGGGCAAGGGCTACACCTTC; CDR3 protein: CASSLPTGGKGYTF
J gene: TRBJ1-2; D gene: TRBD1; V gene: TRBV5-1; clone size: NA; CDR3 DNA: TGCGCCAGCAGCTTGGGGAGACAGGGGGCCTTCTGGGACTACACCTTC; CDR3 protein: CASSLGRQGAFWDYTF
J gene: TRBJ2-3; D gene: TRBD2; V gene: TRBV7-2; clone size: NA; CDR3 DNA: TGTGCCGGCAGCTTAGTTTCCTCTAGCGGGGGCACGCAGTATTTT; CDR3 protein: CAGSLVSSSGGTQYF
J gene: TRBJ2-1; D gene: TRBD1; V gene: TRBV2; clone size: NA; CDR3 DNA: TGTGCCAGCAGGGATACAGGGGATCGTGAGCAGTTCTTC; CDR3 protein: CASRDTGDREQFF
J gene: TRBJ2-1; D gene: NA; V gene: TRBV20-1; clone size: few; CDR3 DNA: TGCAGTGCTAGTTGGAAGCAAACTACCTACAATGAGCAGTTCTTC; CDR3 protein: CSASWKQTTYNEQFF
J gene: TRBJ2-1; D gene: NA; V gene: TRBV20-1; clone size: NA; CDR3 DNA: TGCAGTGCCCTCCCTCCTATGAGCTCCTACAATGAGCAGTTCTTC; CDR3 protein: CSALPPMSSYNEQFF
J gene: TRBJ2-7; D gene: TRBD2; V gene: TRBV20-1; clone size: once; CDR3 DNA: TGCAGTGCTCCCGAGGGTAGCGGGGGTCTCTCCTACAATGAGCAGTACTTC; CDR3 protein: CSAPEGSGGLSYNEQYF
J gene: TRBJ1-5; D gene: TRBD1; V gene: TRBV5-6; clone size: few; CDR3 DNA: TGTGCCAGTAGCCCGGAGGGGGCGCGACAGCCCCAGCATTTT; CDR3 protein: CASSPEGARQPQHF
J gene: TRBJ2-3; D gene: NA; V gene: TRBV10-3; clone size: NA; CDR3 DNA: TGTGCCATCATTGGATCCCTCTCCAGTACAGATACGCAGTATTTT; CDR3 protein: CAIIGSLSSTDTQYF
J gene: TRBJ2-7; D gene: NA; V gene: TRBV10-1; clone size: NA; CDR3 DNA: TGCGCCAGCAGTGTCATGAGGGGCCACGAGCAGTACTTC; CDR3 protein: CASSVMRGHEQYF
J gene: TRBJ2-7; D gene: NA; V gene: TRBV10-3; clone size: NA; CDR3 DNA: TGTGCCATCAGTCCCGGGTCCACCTACGAGCAGTACTTC; CDR3 protein: CAISPGSTYEQYF
J gene: TRBJ2-7; D gene: NA; V gene: TRBV12-3/TRBV12-4; clone size: few; CDR3 DNA: TGTGCCAGCAGTCCACGGCGGAACTACGAGCAGTACTTC; CDR3 protein: CASSPRRNYEQYF
J gene: TRBJ1-5; D gene: NA; V gene: TRBV19; clone size: NA; CDR3 DNA: TGTGCCAGTAGCCTCGACGGGGGCAGGGGTCTTAATCAGCCCCAGCATTTT; CDR3 protein: CASSLDGGRGLNQPQHF
J gene: TRBJ1-1; D gene: NA; V gene: TRBV20-1; clone size: NA; CDR3 DNA: TGCAGTGCCCCGCAGGGGCGGCGAATGAACACTGAAGCTTTCTTT; CDR3 protein: CSAPQGRRMNTEAFF
J gene: TRBJ2-4; D gene: TRBD1; V gene: TRBV9; clone size: NA; CDR3 DNA: TGTGCCAGCAGCGTAGCGCCTTTGACAGGGAACGACATTCAGTACTTC; CDR3 protein: CASSVAPLTGNDIQYF
J gene: TRBJ2-5; D gene: NA; V gene: TRBV29-1; clone size: few; CDR3 DNA: TGCAGCGTGGCTCCAGGCAAAGAGACCCAGTACTTC; CDR3 protein: CSVAPGKETQYF
J gene: TRBJ1-2; D gene: NA; V gene: TRBV29-1; clone size: few; CDR3 DNA: TGCAGCGTAGTAGGGTTGTCGTCTAACTATGGCTACACCTTC; CDR3 protein: CSVVGLSSNYGYTF
J gene: TRBJ2-3; D gene: NA; V gene: TRBV7-2; clone size: NA; CDR3 DNA: TGTGCCAGCAGCTCTACCCTGGACGGCACAGATACGCAGTATTTT; CDR3 protein: CASSSTLDGTDTQYF
J gene: TRBJ2-3; D gene: NA; V gene: TRBV20-1; clone size: NA; CDR3 DNA: TGCGGTGCTCCCTCCGGGGCCAGCACAGATACGCAGTATTTT; CDR3 protein: CGAPSGASTDTQYF
J gene: TRBJ2-5; D gene: TRBD1; V gene: TRBV12-3/TRBV12-4; clone size: NA; CDR3 DNA: TGTGCCAGCACCCTAGGGCAGGGGGCTTATGAGCAGTACTTC; CDR3 protein: CASTLGQGAYEQYF
J gene: TRBJ2-7; D gene: TRBD1; V gene: TRBV10-3; clone size: NA; CDR3 DNA: TGTGCCATCAGTGGGGGACAGGGTCCCGACGAGCAGTACTTC; CDR3 protein: CAISGGQGPDEQYF
J gene: TRBJ2-5; D gene: NA; V gene: TRBV29-1; clone size: NA; CDR3 DNA: TGCAGCGTTGACTTGGCAAGCAAGGGGGAGACCCAGTACTTC; CDR3 protein: CSVDLASKGETQYF
J gene: TRBJ2-1; D gene: NA; V gene: TRBV10-3; clone size: NA; CDR3 DNA: TGTGCCGTAAAGGACCGCAATGAGCAGTTCTTC; CDR3 protein: CAVKDRNEQFF
J gene: TRBJ2-7; D gene: TRBD1; V gene: TRBV29-1; clone size: NA; CDR3 DNA: TGCAGCGTTAGGACAGGGGCCTACGAGCAGTACTTC; CDR3 protein: CSVRTGAYEQYF
J gene: TRBJ2-1; D gene: TRBD2; V gene: TRBV7-3; clone size: NA; CDR3 DNA: TGTGCCAGCAGCTACGGGCTAGCGGGCTGGGATGAGCAGTTCTTC; CDR3 protein: CASSYGLAGWDEQFF
J gene: TRBJ2-1; D gene: NA; V gene: TRBV6-6; clone size: few; CDR3 DNA: TGTGCCAGCGGCCGGACAGACGATGAGCAGTTCTTC; CDR3 protein: CASGRTDDEQFF
J gene: TRBJ2-1; D gene: NA; V gene: TRBV7-8; clone size: NA; CDR3 DNA: TGTGCCAGCAGCCCGAGGGACTCCGCGACTACCAATGAGCAGTTCTTC; CDR3 protein: CASSPRDSATTNEQFF
J gene: TRBJ2-1; D gene: TRBD2; V gene: TRBV10-3; clone size: few; CDR3 DNA: TGTGCCATATGGGGGGGGACTAGCGCCTACAATGAGCAGTTCTTC; CDR3 protein: CAIWGGTSAYNEQFF